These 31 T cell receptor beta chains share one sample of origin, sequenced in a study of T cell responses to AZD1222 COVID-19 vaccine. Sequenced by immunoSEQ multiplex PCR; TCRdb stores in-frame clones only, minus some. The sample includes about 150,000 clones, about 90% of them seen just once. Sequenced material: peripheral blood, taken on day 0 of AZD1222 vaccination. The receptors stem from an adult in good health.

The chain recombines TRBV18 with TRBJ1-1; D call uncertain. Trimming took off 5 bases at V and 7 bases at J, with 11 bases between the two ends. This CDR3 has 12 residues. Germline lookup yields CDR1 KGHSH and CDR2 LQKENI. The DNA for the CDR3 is TGTGCCAGCTCAACCAATTTTGGTGAAGCTTTCTTT. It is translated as CASSTNFGEAFF.

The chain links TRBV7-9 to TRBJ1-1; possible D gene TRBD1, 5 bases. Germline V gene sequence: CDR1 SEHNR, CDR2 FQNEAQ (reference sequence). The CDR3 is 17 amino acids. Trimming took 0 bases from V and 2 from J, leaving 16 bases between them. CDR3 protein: CASSLALGRANNTEAFF. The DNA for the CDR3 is TGTGCCAGCAGCTTAGCGTTGGGCAGGGCGAATAACACTGAAGCTTTCTTT.

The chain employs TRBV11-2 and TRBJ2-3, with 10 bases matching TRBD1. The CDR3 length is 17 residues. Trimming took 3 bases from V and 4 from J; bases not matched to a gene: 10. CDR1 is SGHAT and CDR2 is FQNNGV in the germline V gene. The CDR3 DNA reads TGTGCCAGCAGCTTGGGCTTTGGGACAGGGGTCTCAGATACGCAGTATTTT. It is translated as CASSLGFGTGVSDTQYF.

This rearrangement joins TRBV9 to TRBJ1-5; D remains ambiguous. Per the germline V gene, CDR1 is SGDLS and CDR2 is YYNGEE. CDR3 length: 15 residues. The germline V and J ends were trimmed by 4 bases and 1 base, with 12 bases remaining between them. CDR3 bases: TGTGCCAGCAGCAAGTCCCCAGGCAGCAATCAGCCCCAGCATTTT. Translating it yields CASSKSPGSNQPQHF.

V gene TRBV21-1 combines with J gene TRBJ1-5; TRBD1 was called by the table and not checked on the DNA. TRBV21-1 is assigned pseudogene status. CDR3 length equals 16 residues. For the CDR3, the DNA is TGTGCCAGCAGCAAGAGCGAGACAGGTGAGAATCAGCCCCAGCATTTT. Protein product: CASSKSETGENQPQHF.

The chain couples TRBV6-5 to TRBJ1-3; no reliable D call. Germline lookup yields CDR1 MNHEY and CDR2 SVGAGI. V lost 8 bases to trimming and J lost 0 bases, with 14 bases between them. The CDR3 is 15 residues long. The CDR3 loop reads CASGTDPASGNTIYF. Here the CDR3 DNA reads TGTGCCAGCGGAACAGATCCCGCCTCTGGAAACACCATATATTTT.

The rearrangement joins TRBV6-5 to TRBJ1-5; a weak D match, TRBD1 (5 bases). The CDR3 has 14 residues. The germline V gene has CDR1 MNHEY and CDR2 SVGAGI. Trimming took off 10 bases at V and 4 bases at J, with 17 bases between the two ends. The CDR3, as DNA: TGTGCCACCCGAACGGGGACCAGAAATCAGCCCCAGCATTTT. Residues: CATRTGTRNQPQHF.

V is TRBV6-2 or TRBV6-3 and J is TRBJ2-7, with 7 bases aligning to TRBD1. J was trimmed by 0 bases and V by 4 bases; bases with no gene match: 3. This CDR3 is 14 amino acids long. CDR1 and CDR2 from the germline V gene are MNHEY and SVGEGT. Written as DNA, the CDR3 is TGTGCCAGCAGTTGGACAGGAAGCTCCTACGAGCAGTACTTC. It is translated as CASSWTGSSYEQYF.

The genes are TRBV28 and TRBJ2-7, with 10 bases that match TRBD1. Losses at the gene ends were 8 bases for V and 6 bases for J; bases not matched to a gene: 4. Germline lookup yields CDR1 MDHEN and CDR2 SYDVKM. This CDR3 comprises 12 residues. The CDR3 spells CASDRGLSEQYF. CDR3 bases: TGTGCCAGCGACAGGGGGCTCAGCGAGCAGTACTTC.

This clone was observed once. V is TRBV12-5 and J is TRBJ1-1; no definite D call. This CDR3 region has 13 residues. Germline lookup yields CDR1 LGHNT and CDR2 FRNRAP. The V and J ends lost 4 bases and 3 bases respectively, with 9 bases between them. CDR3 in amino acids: CASGYTTDTEAFF. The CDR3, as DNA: TGTGCTAGTGGTTATACAACAGACACTGAAGCTTTCTTT.

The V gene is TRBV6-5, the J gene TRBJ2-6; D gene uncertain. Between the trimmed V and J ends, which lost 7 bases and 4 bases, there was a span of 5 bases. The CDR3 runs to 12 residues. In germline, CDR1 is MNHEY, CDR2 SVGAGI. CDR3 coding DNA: TGTGCCAGCATGGCCGGGGCCAACGTCCTGACTTTC. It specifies CASMAGANVLTF.

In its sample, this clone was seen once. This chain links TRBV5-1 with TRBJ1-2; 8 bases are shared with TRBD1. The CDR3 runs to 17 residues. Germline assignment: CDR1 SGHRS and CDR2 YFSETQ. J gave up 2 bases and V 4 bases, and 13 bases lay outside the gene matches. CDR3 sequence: CASSPTPGDRKNYGYTF. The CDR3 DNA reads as TGCGCCAGCAGCCCGACCCCCGGGGACAGGAAAAACTATGGCTACACCTTC.

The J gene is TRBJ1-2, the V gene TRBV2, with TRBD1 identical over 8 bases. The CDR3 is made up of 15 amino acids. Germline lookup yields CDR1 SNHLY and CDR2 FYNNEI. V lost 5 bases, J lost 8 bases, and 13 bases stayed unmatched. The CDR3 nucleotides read TGTGCCAGCAGTACCCAGACAGGGGAGTCACAAGGCTACACCTTC. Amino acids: CASSTQTGESQGYTF.

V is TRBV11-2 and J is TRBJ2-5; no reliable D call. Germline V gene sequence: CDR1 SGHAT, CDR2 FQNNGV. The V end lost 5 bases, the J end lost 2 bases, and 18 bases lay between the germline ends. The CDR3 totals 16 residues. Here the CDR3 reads CASSPNYGDLQETQYF. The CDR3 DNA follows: TGTGCCAGCAGCCCGAACTATGGCGACCTACAAGAGACCCAGTACTTC.

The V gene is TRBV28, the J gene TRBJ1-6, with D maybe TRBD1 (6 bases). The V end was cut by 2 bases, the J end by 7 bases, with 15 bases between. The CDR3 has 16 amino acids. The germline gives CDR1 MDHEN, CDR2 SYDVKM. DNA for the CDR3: TGTGCCAGCAGTTTAGGGGGGCTAGGTCACAATTCACCCCTCCACTTT. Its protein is CASSLGGLGHNSPLHF.

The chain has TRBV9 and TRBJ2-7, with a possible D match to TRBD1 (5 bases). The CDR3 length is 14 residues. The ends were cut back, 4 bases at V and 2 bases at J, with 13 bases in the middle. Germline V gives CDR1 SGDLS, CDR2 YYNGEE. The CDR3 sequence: CASSPRTHTYEQYF. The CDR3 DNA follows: TGTGCCAGCAGCCCCCGGACACATACCTACGAGCAGTACTTC.

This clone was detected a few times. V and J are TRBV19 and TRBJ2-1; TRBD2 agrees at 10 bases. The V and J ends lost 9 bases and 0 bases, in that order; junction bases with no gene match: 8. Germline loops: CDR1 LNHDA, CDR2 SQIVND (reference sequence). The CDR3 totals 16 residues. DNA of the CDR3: TGTGCCAGCCAACGAGTAGCGGGAGGCTCCTACAATGAGCAGTTCTTC. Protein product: CASQRVAGGSYNEQFF.

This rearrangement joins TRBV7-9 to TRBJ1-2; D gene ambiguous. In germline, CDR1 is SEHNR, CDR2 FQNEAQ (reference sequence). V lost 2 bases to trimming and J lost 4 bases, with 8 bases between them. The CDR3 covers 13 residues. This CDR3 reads CASSLNFVYGYTF. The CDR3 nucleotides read TGTGCCAGCAGCTTAAATTTTGTCTATGGCTACACCTTC.

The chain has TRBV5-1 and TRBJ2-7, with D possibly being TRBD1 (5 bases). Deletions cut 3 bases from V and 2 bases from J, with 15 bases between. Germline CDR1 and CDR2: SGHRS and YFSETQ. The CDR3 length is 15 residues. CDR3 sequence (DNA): TGCGCCAGCAGCTGGGGCACTTCCGTAACCTACGAGCAGTACTTC. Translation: CASSWGTSVTYEQYF.

CDR3 in amino acids: CASSSGLAGGQETQYF. The DNA for the CDR3 is TGTGCCAGCAGCTCAGGACTAGCGGGGGGGCAAGAGACCCAGTACTTC. The chain combines TRBV11-3 with TRBJ2-5; TRBD2 aligns across 15 bases. CDR3 length: 16 residues. Germline V gene data show CDR1 as SGHNT and CDR2 as YENEEA. V dropped 4 bases and J dropped 2; count of bases not matched to a gene: 2.

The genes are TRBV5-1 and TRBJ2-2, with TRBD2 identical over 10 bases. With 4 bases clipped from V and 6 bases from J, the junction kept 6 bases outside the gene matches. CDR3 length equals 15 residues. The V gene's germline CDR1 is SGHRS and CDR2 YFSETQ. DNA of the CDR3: TGCGCCAGCAGCGCTATAGCGGGAGGTTCCGGGGAGCTGTTTTTT. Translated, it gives CASSAIAGGSGELFF.

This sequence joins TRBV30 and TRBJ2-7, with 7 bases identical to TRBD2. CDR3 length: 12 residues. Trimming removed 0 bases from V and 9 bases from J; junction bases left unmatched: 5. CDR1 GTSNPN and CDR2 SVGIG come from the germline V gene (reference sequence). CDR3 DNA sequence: TGTGCCTGGAGTGTTAAGCGGGAAGGGCAGTACTTC. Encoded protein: CAWSVKREGQYF.

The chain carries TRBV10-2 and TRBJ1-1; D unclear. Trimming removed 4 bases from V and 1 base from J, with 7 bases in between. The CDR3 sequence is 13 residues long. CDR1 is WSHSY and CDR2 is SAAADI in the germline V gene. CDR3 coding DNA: TGCGCCAGCAGTGGGTCTCGGAACACTGAAGCTTTCTTT. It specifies CASSGSRNTEAFF.

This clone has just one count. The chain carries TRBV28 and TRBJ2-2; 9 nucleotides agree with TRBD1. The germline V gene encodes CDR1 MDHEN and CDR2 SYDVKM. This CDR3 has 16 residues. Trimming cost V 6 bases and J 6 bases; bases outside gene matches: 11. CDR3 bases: TGTGCCAGCAGGCCGGTCGGGACAGGGTCTGCCGGGGAGCTGTTTTTT. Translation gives CASRPVGTGSAGELFF.

CDR3 loop: CASSLARGTGGAGYTF. DNA for the CDR3: TGTGCCAGCAGCTTAGCCCGCGGGACAGGGGGTGCTGGCTACACCTTC. This chain links TRBV7-2 with TRBJ1-2; 11 nucleotides match TRBD1. Trimming at V came to 0 bases and at J to 7 bases, leaving 7 bases not matched to a gene. Looked up from germline, CDR1 is SGHTA and CDR2 is FQGNSA. This CDR3 has 16 amino acids.

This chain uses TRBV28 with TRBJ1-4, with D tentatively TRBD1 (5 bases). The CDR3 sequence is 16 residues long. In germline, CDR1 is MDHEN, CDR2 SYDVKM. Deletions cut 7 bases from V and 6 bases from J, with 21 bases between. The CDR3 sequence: CASTLVGWGGDEKLFF. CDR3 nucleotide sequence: TGTGCCAGCACCCTCGTGGGGTGGGGGGGGGATGAAAAACTGTTTTTT. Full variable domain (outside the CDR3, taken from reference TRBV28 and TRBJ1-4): DVKVTQSSRYLVKRTGEKVFLECVQDMDHENMFWYRQDPGLGLRLIYFSYDVKMKEKGDIPEGYSVSREKKERFSLILESASTNQTSMYLCASTLVGWGGDEKLFFGSGTQLSVL.

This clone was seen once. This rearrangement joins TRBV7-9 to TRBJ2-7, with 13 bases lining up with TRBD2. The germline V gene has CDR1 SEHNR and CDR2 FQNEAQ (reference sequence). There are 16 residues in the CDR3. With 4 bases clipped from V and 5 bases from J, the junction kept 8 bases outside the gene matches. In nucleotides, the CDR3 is TGTGCCAGCAGCTCGATCGGGACTAGCGGGACTGACGAGCAGTACTTC. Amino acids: CASSSIGTSGTDEQYF.

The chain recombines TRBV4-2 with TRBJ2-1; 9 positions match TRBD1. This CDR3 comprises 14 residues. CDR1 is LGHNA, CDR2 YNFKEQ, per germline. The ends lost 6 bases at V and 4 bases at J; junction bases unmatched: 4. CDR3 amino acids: CASRLGTGYNEQFF. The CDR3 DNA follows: TGTGCCAGCAGACTCGGGACAGGGTACAATGAGCAGTTCTTC.

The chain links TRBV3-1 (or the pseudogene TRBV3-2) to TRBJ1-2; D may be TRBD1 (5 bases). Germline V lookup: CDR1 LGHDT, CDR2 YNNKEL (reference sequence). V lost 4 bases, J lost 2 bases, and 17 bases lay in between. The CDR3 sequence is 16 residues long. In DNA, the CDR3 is TGTGCCAGCAGCCGAAAAGAATCAGGGAGGAACTATGGCTACACCTTC. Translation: CASSRKESGRNYGYTF.

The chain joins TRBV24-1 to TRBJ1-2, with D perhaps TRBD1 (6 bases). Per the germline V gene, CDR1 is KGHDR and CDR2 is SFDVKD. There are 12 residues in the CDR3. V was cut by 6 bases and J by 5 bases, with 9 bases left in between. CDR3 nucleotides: TGTGCCACCAGTAAACAGGGTTATGGCTACACCTTC. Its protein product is CATSKQGYGYTF.

For the CDR3, the DNA is TGTGCCAGCAGTTCTGGGGGGAGTACTGAAGCTTTCTTT. Translation gives CASSSGGSTEAFF. The rearrangement uses TRBV9 and TRBJ1-1, with a tentative D call TRBD1 (5 bases). This CDR3 region has 13 residues. Between the trimmed V and J ends, which lost 5 bases and 5 bases, there was a span of 13 bases. Germline lookup yields CDR1 SGDLS and CDR2 YYNGEE.